This passage covers 20 T cell receptor beta chains from one sample sequenced in a study of CD8+ T cells in alopecia areata. Sequencing relied on a cDNA template that was reverse transcribed from extracted RNA. Data came from immunoSEQ multiplex PCR; TCRdb stores just in-frame clones and leaves some out. The table shows approximately 300,000 clones, with about three fifths occurring only once. Treatment defined: oral pan-JAK inhibitor, 5-10 mg twice daily. Material: CD4+ T cells sorted from blood, obtained at week 24, from a patient treated with tofacitinib. These receptors all come from a human donor with alopecia areata.

This clone was observed a few times. J is TRBJ2-5 and V is TRBV2; D not certain. The CDR3 extends over 11 amino acids. Between the trimmed V and J ends, which lost 6 bases and 2 bases, there was a span of 4 bases. The germline V gene encodes CDR1 SNHLY and CDR2 FYNNEI. In DNA form, the CDR3 reads TGTGCCAGCAGGCGGCAAGAGACCCAGTACTTC. Translating it yields CASRRQETQYF.

The chain is built from TRBV5-4 and TRBJ2-2; tentatively, D is TRBD2 (5 bases). Germline V gene lookup returns CDR1 SGHNT and CDR2 YYREEE (reference sequence). V gave up 4 bases and J gave up 1 base, with 17 bases separating them. There are 17 residues in the CDR3. Here the CDR3 DNA reads TGTGCCAGCAGCCTGCCAAATCCGGCGGGGAACACCGGGGAGCTGTTTTTT. Protein product: CASSLPNPAGNTGELFF. The whole variable domain, filled in from reference TRBV5-4 and TRBJ2-2, reads ETGVTQSPTHLIKTRGQQVTLRCSSQSGHNTVSWYQQALGQGPQFIFQYYREEENGRGNFPPRFSGLQFPNYSSELNVNALELDDSALYLCASSLPNPAGNTGELFFGEGSRLTVL.

This clone was detected ten times or more. The same CDR3 can be traced to other DNA sequences in this sample. This chain joins TRBV7-2 and TRBJ1-3, with 8 nucleotides matching TRBD1. This CDR3 is 15 amino acids long. Per germline, CDR1 SGHTA and CDR2 FQGNSA. V was pared by 6 bases and J by 0 bases, with 4 bases of the junction left unmatched. CDR3 in amino acids: CASSRGQVSGNTIYF. The CDR3 DNA sequence: TGTGCCAGCAGTCGGGGACAGGTCTCTGGAAACACCATATATTTT.

The chain joins TRBV29-1 to TRBJ1-2; possibly TRBD1 for D (6 bases). Trimming stripped 6 bases from V and 2 bases from J, with 16 bases between. CDR3 length: 14 residues. Germline CDR1 and CDR2: SQVTM and ANQGSEA. DNA for the CDR3: TGCAGCGTCGGACCCCGACAGGCGAACTATGGCTACACCTTC. Translation gives CSVGPRQANYGYTF.

The J gene is TRBJ1-2, the V gene TRBV29-1, with TRBD1 matching 8 bases. Per germline, CDR1 SQVTM and CDR2 ANQGSEA. The CDR3 runs 13 residues. With 3 bases clipped from V and 12 bases from J, the junction kept 12 bases outside the gene matches. The CDR3 loop is CSVEAPGQDRHTF. The CDR3 nucleotides read TGCAGCGTTGAGGCGCCGGGACAGGATCGGCACACCTTC.

The rearrangement uses TRBV19 and TRBJ2-1, with 10 bases identical to TRBD1. The length of the CDR3 is 15 residues. From germline, CDR1 is LNHDA and CDR2 SQIVND (reference sequence). The V segment lost 1 base and the J segment 7 bases; nucleotides outside the gene matches: 4. The CDR3 loop is CASSIVGDRGNEQFF. The CDR3 DNA is TGTGCCAGTAGTATAGTGGGGGACAGGGGAAATGAGCAGTTCTTC.

This rearrangement joins TRBV19 to TRBJ2-5; 7 bases line up with TRBD1. CDR1 LNHDA and CDR2 SQIVND come from the germline V gene (reference sequence). V was pared by 5 bases and J by 1 base, with 10 bases of the junction left unmatched. The CDR3 runs 16 residues. This CDR3 reads CASSPSTGTSQETQYF. The CDR3 nucleotides read TGTGCCAGTAGTCCCTCGACAGGGACCTCCCAAGAGACCCAGTACTTC.

The chain carries TRBV30 and TRBJ2-2, with D unclear. V was trimmed by 0 bases and J by 5 bases, leaving 10 bases between them. This CDR3 contains 14 residues. Germline V CDR1 and CDR2: GTSNPN, SVGIG (reference sequence). The CDR3 nucleotides read TGTGCCTGGAGTGTACACTTGGCGACCGGGGAGCTGTTTTTT. Its translation: CAWSVHLATGELFF.

The genes are TRBV10-3 and TRBJ2-5; D is ambiguous. Germline-derived CDR1 and CDR2 are ENHRY and SYGVKD. The CDR3 totals 11 residues. V lost 6 bases to trimming and J lost 4 bases, with 6 bases between them. In DNA, the CDR3 is TGTGCCATCAGCCCGGGAGAGACCCAGTACTTC. Its protein is CAISPGETQYF.

This chain uses TRBV9 with TRBJ2-7; 9 positions match TRBD1. CDR1 is SGDLS and CDR2 is YYNGEE in the germline V gene. This CDR3 comprises 14 residues. The V and J ends lost 4 bases and 5 bases, in that order; junction bases with no gene match: 7. The CDR3 coding sequence is TGTGCCAGCAGCCCCCGGACAGGGGTCAACGAGCAGTACTTC. Encoded protein: CASSPRTGVNEQYF.

The chain uses TRBV5-1 and TRBJ2-2; a possible D gene is TRBD1 (5 bases). V was clipped by 3 bases and J by 2 bases, with 8 bases between them. CDR1 is SGHRS and CDR2 is YFSETQ in the germline V gene. This CDR3 is 14 amino acids long. The CDR3 spells CASSWGINTGELFF. For the CDR3, the DNA is TGCGCCAGCAGCTGGGGCATAAACACCGGGGAGCTGTTTTTT.

This CDR3 is CAWSGGGLPITDTQYF. CDR3 nucleotides: TGTGCCTGGAGTGGCGGGGGACTGCCCATCACAGATACGCAGTATTTT. The rearrangement links TRBV30 to TRBJ2-3; 7 bases map to TRBD2. The ends lost 1 base at V and 2 bases at J; junction bases unmatched: 9. CDR1 GTSNPN and CDR2 SVGIG come from the germline V gene (reference sequence). The CDR3 loop spans 16 amino acids.

This rearrangement joins TRBV19 to TRBJ1-5; D is possibly TRBD1 (5 bases). V was pared by 7 bases and J by 9 bases, with 16 bases between. The CDR3 spans 13 residues. Germline CDR1 LNHDA, CDR2 SQIVND (reference sequence). The CDR3 DNA follows: TGTGCCAGTATTAGTCATGGGGGTGGGCCCCAGCATTTT. This sequence encodes CASISHGGGPQHF.

The chain employs TRBV6-6 and TRBJ2-5, with TRBD2 matching over 12 bases. V shed 7 bases, J shed 7 bases, and the junction held 7 bases outside the gene matches. This CDR3 contains 14 residues. Germline values: CDR1 MNHNY, CDR2 SVGAGI (reference sequence). CDR3 sequence reads: CASKPSGGAWTQYF. DNA for the CDR3: TGTGCCAGCAAACCTAGCGGGGGGGCGTGGACCCAGTACTTC.

This chain links TRBV5-1 with TRBJ2-5, with D unclear. The V gene lost 3 bases and the J gene lost 3 bases, with 9 bases spanning the gap. CDR3 size: 13 residues. The germline gives CDR1 SGHRS, CDR2 YFSETQ. DNA of the CDR3: TGCGCCAGCAGCTCCCGACTGAAAGAGACCCAGTACTTC. It translates to CASSSRLKETQYF.

This clone came up once. The chain uses TRBV7-9 and TRBJ1-2, with 9 bases matching TRBD1. Looked up from germline, CDR1 is SEHNR and CDR2 is FQNEAQ (reference sequence). The CDR3 loop spans 15 amino acids. The junction had 6 bases not matched to a gene; V was cut back by 5 bases and J by 2 bases. As DNA, the CDR3 is TGTGCCAGCAGCCCGGGGACAGGGAGGAACTATGGCTACACCTTC. This gives the protein CASSPGTGRNYGYTF.

The rearrangement uses TRBV5-1 and TRBJ1-1; D may be TRBD1 (5 bases). CDR3 length: 15 residues. Trimming stripped 1 base from V and 4 bases from J, with 14 bases between. Per the germline V gene, CDR1 is SGHRS and CDR2 is YFSETQ. As DNA, the CDR3 is TGCGCCAGCAGCTTGAATGGGGCGACGGGCACTGAAGCTTTCTTT. It translates to CASSLNGATGTEAFF. Filled out from reference TRBV5-1 and TRBJ1-1, the complete variable domain reads KAGVTQTPRYLIKTRGQQVTLSCSPISGHRSVSWYQQTPGQGLQFLFEYFSETQRNKGNFPGRFSGRQFSNSRSEMNVSTLELGDSALYLCASSLNGATGTEAFFGQGTRLTVV.

CDR3 sequence (DNA): TGTGCCAGCTCACCTTGGGCACTTAGAGCCTATAATTCACCCCTCCACTTT. It specifies CASSPWALRAYNSPLHF. J is TRBJ1-6 and V is TRBV18; D is unresolved. Trimming stripped 3 bases from V and 2 bases from J, with 14 bases between. Germline CDR1 is KGHSH and CDR2 is LQKENI. CDR3 length: 17 amino acids.

The chain uses TRBV29-1 and TRBJ2-2; 8 bases map to TRBD2. CDR3 size: 16 residues. Per germline, CDR1 SQVTM and CDR2 ANQGSEA. V lost 1 base to trimming and J lost 2 bases; unmatched junction nucleotides: 6. The CDR3 bases are TGCAGCGTTGAAGGGGCGGGGGGCTCAAACACCGGGGAGCTGTTTTTT. This translates into CSVEGAGGSNTGELFF.

The J gene is TRBJ1-1, the V gene TRBV6-1; D remains unclear. From germline, CDR1 is MNHNS and CDR2 SASEGT. The CDR3 has 16 residues. The V end lost 1 base, the J end lost 1 base, and 13 bases lay between the germline ends. This chain's CDR3 is CASSEVGRRGNTEAFF. In DNA, the CDR3 is TGTGCCAGCAGTGAAGTGGGCCGACGGGGGAACACTGAAGCTTTCTTT.